These T cell receptor beta chains were read from a single sample in a study of T cells after yellow fever vaccination. A single record per CDR3 protein comes from TCRdb applying MiXCR to the 5' RACE reads. The sample includes some 300,000 distinct CDR3 sequences, roughly 10% of them seen just once. The input for sequencing was CD4+ T cells sorted from PBMCs, taken 45 days after the yellow fever booster vaccination. The receptors here all came from a man between 18 and 29 years old who received the YFV17D yellow fever vaccine. The CDR3 runs from the conserved cysteine through the conserved F or W. D genes are given only for firm matches. Size values are once, few and many counts, or a class for expanded clones, and some rows have none.

>TRBD1|-|TRBJ2-2|TRBV7-9
CASSFGTGTGELFF
TGTGCCAGCAGCTTCGGGACAGGGACCGGGGAGCTGTTTTTT
>TRBD1|few|TRBJ1-6|TRBV12-3/TRBV12-4
CASSLSTGGGYNSPLHF
TGTGCCAGCAGTTTATCTACAGGGGGCGGCTATAATTCACCCCTCCACTTT
>TRBD1|many|TRBJ2-7|TRBV4-2
CASSQEGQGAGEQYF
TGTGCCAGCAGCCAAGAAGGACAGGGGGCCGGTGAGCAGTACTTC
>-|-|TRBJ1-1|TRBV7-9
CAPASTEAFF
TGTGCCCCGGCAAGCACTGAAGCTTTCTTT
>-|few|TRBJ2-5|TRBV6-5
CATGYRGGETRYF
TGTGCCACCGGGTACAGGGGAGGAGAGACCCGGTACTTC
>-|-|TRBJ1-3|TRBV6-5
CASRPLRGNTIYF
TGTGCCAGCAGGCCTCTTCGTGGAAACACCATATATTTT
>-|few|TRBJ2-5|TRBV24-1
CATSPPGMQETQYF
TGTGCCACCAGCCCCCCGGGGATGCAAGAGACCCAGTACTTC
>-|few|TRBJ2-3|TRBV3-2
CASSQEAPSGGVGPNKDTQYF
TGTGCCAGCAGCCAAGAAGCGCCTAGCGGGGGGGTGGGTCCCAATAAGGATACGCAGTATTTT
>TRBD2|-|TRBJ2-5|TRBV5-1
CASSLLAGLAFGETQYF
TGCGCCAGCAGTTTACTAGCGGGGCTAGCGTTCGGAGAGACCCAGTACTTC
>-|few|TRBJ2-3|TRBV19
CASRTAGTSTDTQYF
TGTGCCAGTAGGACGGCGGGGACGAGCACAGATACGCAGTATTTT
>TRBD1|-|TRBJ2-5|TRBV27
CASRQGAAETQYF
TGTGCCAGCAGGCAGGGGGCGGCGGAGACCCAGTACTTC
>TRBD1|-|TRBJ2-3|TRBV7-6
CASSRNRGGTDTQYF
TGTGCCAGCAGTCGCAACAGGGGAGGCACAGATACGCAGTATTTT
>-|-|TRBJ1-5|TRBV4-1
CASSRLPRGSNQPQHF
TGCGCCAGCAGCCGACTTCCAAGGGGTAGCAATCAGCCCCAGCATTTT
>TRBD1|few|TRBJ1-1|TRBV5-1
CASFAGTGENTEAFF
TGCGCCAGCTTCGCCGGGACAGGAGAGAACACTGAAGCTTTCTTT
>TRBD2|many|TRBJ2-3|TRBV11-2
CASSPQLAGTNTQYF
TGTGCCAGCAGCCCCCAGCTAGCGGGCACAAATACGCAGTATTTT
>-|-|TRBJ1-3|TRBV7-2
CASSSGPHSGNTIYF
TGTGCCAGCAGCTCGGGACCGCACTCTGGAAACACCATATATTTT
>TRBD1|-|TRBJ2-1|TRBV28
CASFGGGQGGGSYNEQFF
TGTGCCAGCTTCGGTGGGGGACAGGGGGGAGGCTCCTACAATGAGCAGTTCTTC
>-|many|TRBJ2-5|TRBV29-1
CSVVQETQYF
TGCAGCGTTGTACAAGAGACCCAGTACTTC